The 21 T cell receptor beta chains listed next were all sequenced from one sample in a study of T cell responses to AZD1222 COVID-19 vaccine. The method was immunoSEQ multiplex PCR; TCRdb's version includes in-frame clones alone and lacks a portion of them. The repertoire holds 150,000 to 200,000 clones, with about nine tenths as singletons. Sequencing used peripheral blood, obtained 28 days after the second dose of the MenACWY control vaccine. Receptor source: an adult who received the MenACWY meningococcal vaccine as a control.

Of note for this clone: One end of the junction is discordant with germline, which a read error may explain. V is TRBV7-3 and J is TRBJ2-3; D gene uncertain. The germline CDR1 and CDR2 sequences are SGHTA and FQGTGA. The CDR3 is made up of 14 amino acids. CDR3: CASSITLSTDTQYF. In DNA form, the CDR3 reads TGTGCCAGCAGCATAACCCTGAGCACAGATACGCAGTATTTT. Full variable domain (outside the CDR3, taken from reference TRBV7-3 and TRBJ2-3): GAGVSQTPSNKVTEKGKYVELRCDPISGHTALYWYRQSLGQGPEFLIYFQGTGAADDSGLPNDRFFAVRPEGSVSTLKIQRTERGDSAVYLCASSITLSTDTQYFGPGTRLTVL.

The genes are TRBV5-4 and TRBJ1-1; perhaps TRBD1 as D (5 bases). V lost 4 bases to trimming and J lost 2 bases, with 15 bases between them. Looked up from germline, CDR1 is SGHNT and CDR2 is YYREEE (reference sequence). The CDR3 has 15 residues. CDR3: CASSAIWGVNTEAFF. The CDR3 region has the DNA TGTGCCAGCAGCGCAATTTGGGGGGTAAACACTGAAGCTTTCTTT. The variable domain in full, with the rest retrieved from reference TRBV5-4 and TRBJ1-1, is ETGVTQSPTHLIKTRGQQVTLRCSSQSGHNTVSWYQQALGQGPQFIFQYYREEENGRGNFPPRFSGLQFPNYSSELNVNALELDDSALYLCASSAIWGVNTEAFFGQGTRLTVV.

This chain uses TRBV9 with TRBJ1-5; TRBD1 matches at 7 bases. The CDR3 spans 14 residues. From germline, CDR1 is SGDLS and CDR2 YYNGEE. V lost 4 bases and J lost 7; bases outside the gene matches: 8. The CDR3 region has the DNA TGTGCCAGCAGCCCAAACAGGGGCGACCAGCCCCAGCATTTT. Translated: CASSPNRGDQPQHF.

The CDR3 DNA sequence: TGTGCCAGCAGCGACAGGGGGGGAAACACCATATATTTT. Translation: CASSDRGGNTIYF. V gene TRBV2 combines with J gene TRBJ1-3, with 9 bases lining up with TRBD1. The CDR3 has 13 amino acids. Germline CDR1 reads SNHLY; CDR2 reads FYNNEI. J was trimmed by 4 bases and V by 6 bases; bases with no gene match: 1.

The V call is TRBV15, the J call TRBJ1-1; no reliable D call. The CDR3 runs 13 residues. CDR1 and CDR2 (germline): LNHNV, YYDKDF (reference sequence). V lost 1 base, J lost 3 bases, and 6 bases lay in between. DNA of the CDR3: TGTGCCACCAGCAGAGTCTCCCACACTGAAGCTTTCTTT. This sequence encodes CATSRVSHTEAFF.

The CDR3 is CASSLGTGAVDTQYF. CDR3 nucleotide sequence: TGTGCCAGCAGCTTGGGGACGGGAGCAGTAGATACGCAGTATTTT. The chain couples TRBV5-4 to TRBJ2-3; D is perhaps TRBD2 (6 bases). Germline CDR1 is SGHNT and CDR2 is YYREEE (reference sequence). The CDR3 has 15 residues. Trimming took 0 bases from V and 5 from J, leaving 13 bases between them.

The chain carries TRBV9 and TRBJ2-7; weak D call: TRBD2 (5 bases). CDR3 length: 17 amino acids. V shed 3 bases and J shed 0 bases, with 19 bases lying between them. From germline, CDR1 is SGDLS and CDR2 YYNGEE. CDR3 in DNA: TGTGCCAGCAGCGCGGGTACGGGGTCCTGGAGCTCCTACGAGCAGTACTTC. Its translation is CASSAGTGSWSSYEQYF.

The rearrangement links TRBV7-2 to TRBJ2-7; 9 bases match TRBD1. Germline V gene sequence: CDR1 SGHTA, CDR2 FQGNSA. Trimming removed 5 bases from V and 2 bases from J; junction bases left unmatched: 7. The CDR3 consists of 15 residues. This CDR3 is CASSPTGTGTYEQYF. For the CDR3, the DNA is TGTGCCAGCAGCCCCACCGGGACAGGGACCTACGAGCAGTACTTC.

This clone was observed once. This chain joins TRBV3-1 (or the pseudogene TRBV3-2) and TRBJ1-3; D gene unclear. This CDR3 comprises 17 residues. Deletions cut 3 bases from V and 0 bases from J, with 15 bases between. CDR1 and CDR2 from the germline V gene are LGHDT and YNNKEL (reference sequence). The CDR3 is CASSHHRTVHSGNTIYF. CDR3 sequence (DNA): TGTGCCAGCAGCCACCATCGTACCGTACACTCTGGAAACACCATATATTTT.

The chain employs TRBV29-1 and TRBJ1-1; no reliable D call. The germline V and J ends were trimmed by 0 bases and 1 base, with 3 bases remaining between them. This CDR3 has 12 residues. Germline CDR1 is SQVTM and CDR2 is ANQGSEA. In DNA, the CDR3 is TGCAGCGTTGAAGACGGGAACACTGAAGCTTTCTTT. Its translation is CSVEDGNTEAFF.

This chain connects TRBV7-2 to TRBJ2-7; D might be TRBD2 (6 bases). Germline CDR1 reads SGHTA; CDR2 reads FQGNSA. Trimming removed 2 bases at V and 4 bases at J, with 15 bases between. The CDR3 has 15 residues. For the CDR3, the DNA is TGTGCCAGCAGCTTAACGTTGGCGGAGGGGTACGAGCAGTACTTC. Translated, it gives CASSLTLAEGYEQYF. The variable domain in full, with the rest retrieved from reference TRBV7-2 and TRBJ2-7, is GAGVSQSPSNKVTEKGKDVELRCDPISGHTALYWYRQSLGQGLEFLIYFQGNSAPDKSGLPSDRFSAERTGGSVSTLTIQRTQQEDSAVYLCASSLTLAEGYEQYFGPGTRLTVT.

The CDR3 loop reads CASSEGTGGTEAFF. DNA of the CDR3: TGTGCCAGCAGTGAGGGGACAGGGGGCACTGAAGCTTTCTTT. The V and J genes are TRBV6-1 and TRBJ1-1; TRBD1 matches at 11 bases. V was clipped by 3 bases and J by 4 bases; unmatched bases: 1. This CDR3 has 14 residues. CDR1 and CDR2 from the germline V gene are MNHNS and SASEGT.

V gene TRBV29-1 combines with J gene TRBJ1-4; D gene ambiguous. V was trimmed by 7 bases and J by 8 bases, leaving 14 bases between them. This CDR3 is built from 12 residues. Germline V gives CDR1 SQVTM, CDR2 ANQGSEA. Here the CDR3 reads CSAGWGGEKLFF. CDR3 sequence (DNA): TGCAGCGCTGGGTGGGGAGGAGAAAAACTGTTTTTT.

This chain uses TRBV6-2 or TRBV6-3 with TRBJ2-1; perhaps TRBD2 as D (5 bases). The CDR3 is 18 amino acids. Germline loops: CDR1 MNHEY, CDR2 SVGEGT. Between the trimmed V and J ends, which lost 0 bases and 0 bases, there was a span of 15 bases. This CDR3 is CASSYSLIGVSSYNEQFF. The DNA of the CDR3 is TGTGCCAGCAGTTACTCATTAATCGGGGTTAGCTCCTACAATGAGCAGTTCTTC.

The V gene is TRBV6-1, the J gene TRBJ2-7, with D hard to call. The CDR3 has 14 residues. From germline, CDR1 is MNHNS and CDR2 SASEGT. With 2 bases removed from V and 2 bases from J, the gap between germline ends came to 10 bases. CDR3 protein: CASSEPGLPYEQYF. The CDR3 nucleotides are TGTGCCAGCAGTGAACCGGGTTTACCCTACGAGCAGTACTTC.

The rearrangement uses TRBV3-1 (or the pseudogene TRBV3-2) and TRBJ2-7, with 7 bases fitting TRBD2. V shed 0 bases, J shed 2 bases, and the junction held 7 bases outside the gene matches. The V gene's germline CDR1 is LGHDT and CDR2 YNNKEL (reference sequence). This CDR3 contains 16 residues. This CDR3 reads CASSQDLASGPYEQYF. The CDR3 nucleotides are TGTGCCAGCAGCCAAGATCTTGCTAGCGGACCCTACGAGCAGTACTTC.

The chain links TRBV19 to TRBJ1-4; no clear D. Trimming shortened V by 6 bases and J by 8 bases, and 13 bases separated the two germline ends. Germline V gene sequence: CDR1 LNHDA, CDR2 SQIVND (reference sequence). The CDR3 extends over 13 amino acids. The CDR3 DNA reads as TGTGCCAGTAGCGGAAGGGCGTTAGAAAAACTGTTTTTT. Its translation: CASSGRALEKLFF. Supplemented by reference TRBV19 and TRBJ1-4, the full variable domain reads DGGITQSPKYLFRKEGQNVTLSCEQNLNHDAMYWYRQDPGQGLRLIYYSQIVNDFQKGDIAEGYSVSREKKESFPLTVTSAQKNPTAFYLCASSGRALEKLFFGSGTQLSVL.

This sequence joins TRBV25-1 and TRBJ1-5; 7 nucleotides align to TRBD1. CDR1 is MGHDK, CDR2 SYGVNS, per germline. The ends lost 8 bases at V and 9 bases at J; junction bases unmatched: 1. The length of the CDR3 is 10 residues. CDR3 residues: CASGDRPQHF. The DNA of the CDR3 is TGTGCCAGCGGGGACAGGCCCCAGCATTTT.

This chain links TRBV5-1 with TRBJ1-2, with a weak D call TRBD1 (5 bases). CDR3 length equals 15 residues. The V and J ends lost 5 bases and 4 bases respectively, with 18 bases between them. Germline CDR1 is SGHRS and CDR2 is YFSETQ. DNA of the CDR3: TGCGCCAGCAGGACTAGCGAGGGGTGGAGCTATGGCTACACCTTC. As protein: CASRTSEGWSYGYTF.

V and J are TRBV19 and TRBJ1-5, with D uncertain. Germline V gene sequence: CDR1 LNHDA, CDR2 SQIVND (reference sequence). V dropped 7 bases and J dropped 4 bases, with 11 bases sitting between them. CDR3 size: 13 residues. The CDR3 sequence: CASTGGWNQPQHF. DNA for the CDR3: TGTGCCAGTACTGGTGGGTGGAATCAGCCCCAGCATTTT.

The chain employs TRBV10-3 and TRBJ1-4, with D unresolved. Per the germline V gene, CDR1 is ENHRY and CDR2 is SYGVKD. The CDR3 spans 14 residues. Trimming shortened V by 10 bases and J by 1 base, and 13 bases separated the two germline ends. The CDR3 loop is CATRPPGTNEKLFF. CDR3 nucleotides: TGTGCCACCCGCCCTCCGGGAACTAATGAAAAACTGTTTTTT.